This TCR beta chain was sequenced for a study of immune cell composition in non-small cell lung cancer. Study outcomes and limitations: Top 10 clone scores and clonality were higher in squamous than adenocarcinoma.

The CDR3 contains 14 residues. V was pared by 2 bases and J by 8 bases, with 5 bases of the junction left unmatched. Germline CDR1 reads SGHVS; CDR2 reads FQNEAQ. A note on this clone: As yet, its antigen is unknown.

Generated by immunoSEQ multiplex PCR, the TCRdb table keeps only in-frame clones and is missing some. The sample records thousands of clones, roughly three quarters being singletons. This receptor was taken from a human donor with non-small cell lung cancer. This chain connects TRBV7-8 to TRBJ1-2; 10 nucleotides align to TRBD1. The source material was lung tumor tissue. CDR3 loop: CASSLSETGGGYTF. The CDR3 DNA reads as TGTGCCAGCAGCTTAAGTGAGACAGGGGGCGGCTACACCTTC.